The 29 T cell receptor beta chains listed next were all sequenced from one sample in a study of blood T cell repertoires in COVID-19. Method: immunoSEQ multiplex PCR; TCRdb's copy keeps in-frame clones and lacks some. The top ten clones hold about 3.1% of a sample with some 55,000 clones, 85% to 95% of them seen once. Sequencing was performed on peripheral blood. All receptors come from a human donor in a cohort sampled during active COVID-19.

The count of this clone is one. This chain connects TRBV11-2 to TRBJ2-3, with 10 bases that match TRBD1. This CDR3 contains 14 residues. Trimming removed 5 bases from V and 6 bases from J; junction bases left unmatched: 5. Germline V gene sequence: CDR1 SGHAT, CDR2 FQNNGV. CDR3 loop: CASSPTGGVDTQYF. The CDR3 DNA sequence: TGTGCCAGCAGCCCGACAGGGGGCGTGGATACGCAGTATTTT. Drawing the rest from reference TRBV11-2 and TRBJ2-3, the complete variable domain is EAGVAQSPRYKIIEKRQSVAFWCNPISGHATLYWYQQILGQGPKLLIQFQNNGVVDDSQLPKDRFSAERLKGVDSTLKIQPAKLEDSAVYLCASSPTGGVDTQYFGPGTRLTVL.

This sequence joins TRBV1 and TRBJ2-7; the table names TRBD2, a call not compared with the DNA. TRBV1 is a recognized pseudogene. The CDR3 consists of 15 residues. The CDR3 DNA follows: TGCACCAGCAGAACGCCCGTGAGTCTAGCCTACGAGCAGTACTTC. It translates to CTSRTPVSLAYEQYF.

The chain couples TRBV12-5 to TRBJ1-2, with D unclear. Germline CDR1 reads LGHNT; CDR2 reads FRNRAP. Trimming stripped 6 bases from V and 3 bases from J, with 17 bases between. The CDR3 is 15 residues long. The CDR3 DNA reads as TGTGCTAGTGGACCCGCCGCTGGCGGCCACTATGGCTACACCTTC. Protein product: CASGPAAGGHYGYTF.

The V call is TRBV6-5, the J call TRBJ1-2; no firm D call. Between the trimmed V and J ends, which lost 8 bases and 7 bases, there was a span of 11 bases. Per germline, CDR1 MNHEY and CDR2 SVGAGI. The CDR3 runs to 11 residues. CDR3 sequence reads: CASSGGLGYTF. For the CDR3, the DNA is TGTGCCAGCTCTGGCGGGCTTGGCTACACCTTC.

The chain is built from TRBV16 and TRBJ2-2; D is perhaps TRBD1 (6 bases). There are 15 residues in the CDR3. In germline, CDR1 is KGHSY, CDR2 FQNENV. Deletions cut 3 bases from V and 4 bases from J, with 12 bases between. Written as DNA, the CDR3 is TGTGCCAGCAGCCAGTCGGACAGTTTCACCGGGGAGCTGTTTTTT. This codes for CASSQSDSFTGELFF.

The genes are TRBV2 and TRBJ2-2; D may be TRBD1 (5 bases). V gave up 8 bases and J gave up 4 bases, with 14 bases separating them. The CDR3 consists of 14 residues. Germline CDR1 is SNHLY and CDR2 is FYNNEI. The CDR3 spells CASALETVTGELFF. As DNA, the CDR3 is TGTGCCAGCGCTCTTGAGACAGTCACCGGGGAGCTGTTTTTT. The whole variable domain, filled in from reference TRBV2 and TRBJ2-2, reads EPEVTQTPSHQVTQMGQEVILRCVPISNHLYFYWYRQILGQKVEFLVSFYNNEISEKSEIFDDQFSVERPDGSNFTLKIRSTKLEDSAMYFCASALETVTGELFFGEGSRLTVL.

The chain is built from TRBV28 and TRBJ2-1; no clear D. With 5 bases removed from V and 5 bases from J, the gap between germline ends came to 4 bases. The CDR3 has 11 amino acids. CDR1 and CDR2 (germline): MDHEN, SYDVKM. CDR3 nucleotide sequence: TGTGCCAGCAGTGGGCACAATGAGCAGTTCTTC. This translates into CASSGHNEQFF.

The V gene is TRBV27, the J gene TRBJ2-1; no clear D gene. Germline values: CDR1 MNHEY, CDR2 SMNVEV (reference sequence). Trimming removed 1 base at V and 2 bases at J, with 6 bases between. The CDR3 is made up of 14 amino acids. The CDR3 nucleotides read TGTGCCAGCAGTTTATACGCAGCCTACAATGAGCAGTTCTTC. Amino acids: CASSLYAAYNEQFF.

The J gene is TRBJ1-4, the V gene TRBV19; D uncertain. The CDR3 length is 16 residues. Germline assignment: CDR1 LNHDA and CDR2 SQIVND (reference sequence). Trimming removed 0 bases from V and 5 bases from J, with 13 bases in between. The DNA of the CDR3 is TGTGCCAGTAGTATAGATGGAGCCTCTGGGAATGAAAAACTGTTTTTT. This translates into CASSIDGASGNEKLFF.

The chain employs TRBV12-3 or TRBV12-4 and TRBJ2-1; no firm D call. The CDR3 loop spans 12 amino acids. The ends were cut back, 8 bases at V and 5 bases at J, with 10 bases in the middle. For the CDR3, the DNA is TGTGCCAGCGTCGACATCGACAATGAGCAGTTCTTC. It translates to CASVDIDNEQFF.

CDR3 nucleotide sequence: TGTGCCAGTAGTATAGATGGCGGGAGGGCCCTATATGAGCAGTTCTTC. Translation: CASSIDGGRALYEQFF. The chain carries TRBV19 and TRBJ2-1; 9 bases are a match to TRBD2. Germline values: CDR1 LNHDA, CDR2 SQIVND (reference sequence). Trimming took 0 bases from V and 8 from J; bases not matched to a gene: 8. The CDR3 extends over 16 amino acids.

The J gene is TRBJ2-5, the V gene TRBV2; the match to TRBD2 covers 9 bases. This CDR3 contains 16 residues. Germline V gene data show CDR1 as SNHLY and CDR2 as FYNNEI. With V trimmed by 2 bases and J by 0 bases, 4 bases remained unmatched. The CDR3 loop is CASSEPSGGYQETQYF. The CDR3 bases are TGTGCCAGCAGTGAACCGAGCGGGGGGTACCAAGAGACCCAGTACTTC.

The chain uses TRBV15 and TRBJ2-2; no clear D gene. The germline gives CDR1 LNHNV, CDR2 YYDKDF (reference sequence). The CDR3 loop spans 13 amino acids. V was shortened by 0 bases and J by 6 bases, with 5 bases between the two germline ends. DNA of the CDR3: TGTGCCACCAGCAGAGATAGAGCCGGGGAGCTGTTTTTT. Translating it yields CATSRDRAGELFF.

The V call is TRBV13, the J call TRBJ2-1; TRBD2 is a possible D gene (6 bases). CDR3 length: 16 amino acids. Per the germline V gene, CDR1 is PRHDT and CDR2 is FYEKMQ (reference sequence). The V end was cut by 5 bases, the J end by 4 bases, with 18 bases between. Here the CDR3 DNA reads TGTGCCAGCAGCCTACGGGGCGGGACCCTTTACAATGAGCAGTTCTTC. It encodes CASSLRGGTLYNEQFF.

V and J are TRBV29-1 and TRBJ2-3; 9 positions agree with TRBD1. The germline V gene has CDR1 SQVTM and CDR2 ANQGSEA. V gave up 5 bases and J gave up 6 bases; unmatched junction bases: 9. The CDR3 is 14 amino acids. The CDR3 DNA follows: TGCAGCGTTTATGGGGACAGGGAGTCGGATACGCAGTATTTT. Amino acid sequence: CSVYGDRESDTQYF.

This rearrangement joins TRBV6-1 to TRBJ2-3; tentatively, D is TRBD1 (5 bases). The CDR3 covers 15 residues. Per germline, CDR1 MNHNS and CDR2 SASEGT. Trimming removed 0 bases at V and 14 bases at J, with 21 bases between. CDR3 amino acids: CASSEALRSGWDAYF. The CDR3 nucleotides are TGTGCCAGCAGTGAAGCGCTTAGGTCAGGGTGGGATGCGTATTTT.

V gene TRBV7-9 combines with J gene TRBJ2-3, with D maybe TRBD2 (6 bases). Germline assignment: CDR1 SEHNR and CDR2 FQNEAQ (reference sequence). V was shortened by 5 bases and J by 2 bases, with 11 bases between the two germline ends. The CDR3 totals 14 residues. CDR3 in DNA: TGTGCCAGCAGCACAGCGGGTATCACAGATACGCAGTATTTT. Its protein is CASSTAGITDTQYF.

CDR3 sequence reads: CASSQDRTGRAKKLFF. Written as DNA, the CDR3 is TGCGCCAGCAGCCAGGACCGGACAGGGCGGGCGAAAAAACTGTTTTTT. V usage is TRBV4-3 and J usage is TRBJ1-4, with 8 bases aligning to TRBD1. This CDR3 comprises 16 residues. The germline V gene encodes CDR1 LGHNA and CDR2 YSLEER. V dropped 3 bases and J dropped 9; count of bases not matched to a gene: 12.

Written as DNA, the CDR3 is TGTGCCAGCAGCACTAGCCTCAATGAGCAGTTCTTC. Its protein is CASSTSLNEQFF. The chain is built from TRBV7-9 and TRBJ2-1, with D perhaps matching TRBD2 (6 bases). The CDR3 length is 12 residues. Germline lookup yields CDR1 SEHNR and CDR2 FQNEAQ (reference sequence). V lost 5 bases and J 6 bases, leaving 8 bases between the germline ends. The entire variable domain, with the rest obtained from reference TRBV7-9 and TRBJ2-1, is as follows: DTGVSQNPRHKITKRGQNVTFRCDPISEHNRLYWYRQTLGQGPEFLTYFQNEAQLEKSRLLSDRFSAERPKGSFSTLEIQRTEQGDSAMYLCASSTSLNEQFFGPGTRLTVL.

The chain joins TRBV30 to TRBJ2-1; TRBD2 matches 10 bases. The V and J ends lost 5 bases and 4 bases, in that order; junction bases with no gene match: 5. The CDR3 is 14 residues long. Germline values: CDR1 GTSNPN, CDR2 SVGIG (reference sequence). CDR3 region: CAWESGRAYNEQFF. Here the CDR3 DNA reads TGTGCCTGGGAAAGCGGGAGGGCTTACAATGAGCAGTTCTTC.

The chain carries TRBV28 and TRBJ1-6; 12 bases are a match to TRBD1. V lost 4 bases to trimming and J lost 10 bases; unmatched junction nucleotides: 5. CDR3 length equals 15 residues. The germline CDR1 and CDR2 sequences are MDHEN and SYDVKM. The CDR3 region has the DNA TGTGCCAGCAGTTCGGGGGGACAGGGGGCCTCACCCCTCCACTTT. Encoded protein: CASSSGGQGASPLHF.

J is TRBJ2-7 and V is TRBV7-2, with 9 bases identical to TRBD1. Trimming took 0 bases from V and 4 from J; bases not matched to a gene: 4. This CDR3 has 15 residues. In germline, CDR1 is SGHTA, CDR2 FQGNSA. DNA for the CDR3: TGTGCCAGCAGCTTAGCCTGGGACAGGGCATACGAGCAGTACGTC. It encodes CASSLAWDRAYEQYV.

The gene calls are TRBV19 and TRBJ1-5; D remains ambiguous. Germline CDR1 is LNHDA and CDR2 is SQIVND (reference sequence). CDR3 size: 13 residues. V was pared by 5 bases and J by 10 bases, with 15 bases between. CDR3 bases: TGTGCCAGTAGTCCCCTAAGAGGTGACCCCCAGCATTTT. Translating it yields CASSPLRGDPQHF.

The chain links TRBV7-2 to TRBJ1-2; 12 bases match TRBD1. This CDR3 spans 14 amino acids. The V and J ends lost 5 bases and 5 bases, in that order; junction bases with no gene match: 3. CDR1 and CDR2 (germline): SGHTA, FQGNSA. CDR3 loop: CASSTGQGAYGYTF. Here the CDR3 DNA reads TGTGCCAGCAGCACGGGACAGGGGGCTTATGGCTACACCTTC.

V gene TRBV7-2 combines with J gene TRBJ1-6; no clear D gene. V lost 4 bases and J lost 10, with 8 bases in between. In germline, CDR1 is SGHTA, CDR2 FQGNSA. The CDR3 loop spans 12 amino acids. The CDR3 loop is CASSYAGSPLHF. CDR3 DNA: TGTGCCAGCAGCTACGCCGGGTCACCCCTCCACTTT.

This chain connects TRBV6-5 to TRBJ1-2; 8 nucleotides match TRBD1. V lost 5 bases to trimming and J lost 3 bases; unmatched junction nucleotides: 8. The CDR3 consists of 15 residues. Germline V lookup: CDR1 MNHEY, CDR2 SVGAGI. CDR3 region: CASSRVTGGDYGYTF. The CDR3 nucleotides are TGTGCCAGCAGTCGAGTCACAGGGGGGGACTATGGCTACACCTTC.

The V call is TRBV30, the J call TRBJ1-4, with D hard to call. Trimming removed 2 bases from V and 11 bases from J, with 18 bases in between. The CDR3 spans 14 residues. In germline, CDR1 is GTSNPN, CDR2 SVGIG (reference sequence). This chain's CDR3 is CAWSPIQPTGKLFF. CDR3 DNA: TGTGCCTGGAGTCCCATCCAGCCCACGGGGAAACTGTTTTTT.

This chain joins TRBV4-2 and TRBJ2-7, with D tentatively TRBD1 (7 bases). Germline V gene lookup returns CDR1 LGHNA and CDR2 YNFKEQ. This CDR3 is 12 amino acids long. Trimming cost V 8 bases and J 6 bases, with 14 bases left between them. CDR3 nucleotides: TGTGCCAGCGCGGGACAGCAGACCGAGCAGTACTTC. Its translation is CASAGQQTEQYF.

The chain employs TRBV28 and TRBJ1-4, with 7 bases that match TRBD1. Germline trimming cut 6 bases from V and 7 bases from J; bases unmatched to any gene: 8. There are 14 residues in the CDR3. Germline CDR1 MDHEN, CDR2 SYDVKM. CDR3 in amino acids: CASSSDREVEKLFF. The CDR3, as DNA: TGTGCCAGCAGCTCCGACAGGGAGGTTGAAAAACTGTTTTTT.